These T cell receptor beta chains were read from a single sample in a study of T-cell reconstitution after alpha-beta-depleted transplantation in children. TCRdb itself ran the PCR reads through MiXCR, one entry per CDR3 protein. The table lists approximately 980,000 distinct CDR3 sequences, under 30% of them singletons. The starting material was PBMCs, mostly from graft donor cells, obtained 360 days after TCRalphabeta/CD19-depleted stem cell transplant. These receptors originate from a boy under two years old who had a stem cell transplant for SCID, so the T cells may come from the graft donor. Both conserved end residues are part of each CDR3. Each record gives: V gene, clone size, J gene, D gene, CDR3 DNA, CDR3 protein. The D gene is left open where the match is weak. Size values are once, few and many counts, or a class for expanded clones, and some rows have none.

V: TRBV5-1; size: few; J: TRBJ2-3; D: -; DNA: TGCGCCAGCAGCTTCCAGGGGGGGGCTACGCAGTATTTT; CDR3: CASSFQGGATQYF
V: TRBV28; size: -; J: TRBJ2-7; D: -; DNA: TGTGCCAGCAGTTTCTCCCTGGTCGGCCCCTACGAGCAGTACTTC; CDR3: CASSFSLVGPYEQYF
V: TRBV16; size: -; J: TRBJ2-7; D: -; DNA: TGTGCCAGCAGCCAATCGGCCGGAACCTACGAGCAGTACTTC; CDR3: CASSQSAGTYEQYF
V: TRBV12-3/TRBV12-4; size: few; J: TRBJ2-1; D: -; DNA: TGTGCCAGCAGTTTTCTTCGGCAGCTGAACAATGAGCAGTTCTTC; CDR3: CASSFLRQLNNEQFF
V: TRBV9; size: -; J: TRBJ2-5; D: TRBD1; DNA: TGTGCCAGCAGCCCGACAGGGGGAAAGCGAGAGACCCAGTACTTC; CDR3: CASSPTGGKRETQYF
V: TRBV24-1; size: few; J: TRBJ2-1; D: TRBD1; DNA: TGTGCCACCAATGACAGGGGGCACAATGAGCAGTTCTTC; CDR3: CATNDRGHNEQFF
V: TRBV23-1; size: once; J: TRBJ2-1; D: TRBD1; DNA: TGCGCCAGCACCCAGACAGGGGTGCACCCCACCTACAATGAGCAGTTCTTC; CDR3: CASTQTGVHPTYNEQFF
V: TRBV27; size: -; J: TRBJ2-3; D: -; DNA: TGTGCCAGCAGTTTAGCCGGGACGATCACTTATACGCAGTATTTT; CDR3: CASSLAGTITYTQYF
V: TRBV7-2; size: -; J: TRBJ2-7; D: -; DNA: TGTGCCAGCACACCTGGAGGGGCCCACACCTACGAGCAGTACTTC; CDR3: CASTPGGAHTYEQYF
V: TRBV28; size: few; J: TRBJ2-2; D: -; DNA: TGTGCCAGCAGTTTATTGTTAGAGGACCCTGAAGGGGGCGGGGAGCTGTTTTTT; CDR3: CASSLLLEDPEGGGELFF
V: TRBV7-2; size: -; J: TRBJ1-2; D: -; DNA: TGTGCCAGCAGCTTAGCTCCTGCAGGGGCGCTTTATGGCTACACCTTC; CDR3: CASSLAPAGALYGYTF
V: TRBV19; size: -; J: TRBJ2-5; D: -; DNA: TGTGCCAGTAGGCGCAGGGCAGGAGAGACCCAGTACTTC; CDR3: CASRRRAGETQYF
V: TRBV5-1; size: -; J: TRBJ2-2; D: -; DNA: TGCGCCAGCAGCTTGTCTGGGGAGGTAAACACCGGGGAGCTGTTTTTT; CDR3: CASSLSGEVNTGELFF
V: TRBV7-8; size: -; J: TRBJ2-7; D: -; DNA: TGTGCCAGCAGCGCCCGGACTCCTAGCTCCTACGAGCAGTACTTC; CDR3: CASSARTPSSYEQYF
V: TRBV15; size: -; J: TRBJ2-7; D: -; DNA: TGTGCCACCAGCAGAGGCGGACAGTTCTACGAGCAGTACTTC; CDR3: CATSRGGQFYEQYF
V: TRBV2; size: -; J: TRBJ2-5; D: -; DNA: TGTGCCAGGGGCGGGCCTGGGGAGACCCAGTACTTC; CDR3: CARGGPGETQYF
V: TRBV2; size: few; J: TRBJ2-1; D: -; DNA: TGTGCCAGCAGTGAATCGCGGCCTGTACCCAATGAGCAGTTCTTC; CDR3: CASSESRPVPNEQFF
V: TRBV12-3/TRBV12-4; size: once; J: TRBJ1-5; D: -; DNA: TGTGCCAGCAGTTTATGGTTTCAGCCCCAGCATTTT; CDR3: CASSLWFQPQHF
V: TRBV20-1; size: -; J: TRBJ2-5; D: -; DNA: TGCAGTGCCATAGAAGCATTCCAAGAGACCCAGTACTTC; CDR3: CSAIEAFQETQYF
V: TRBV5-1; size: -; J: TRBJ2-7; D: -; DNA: TGCGCCAGCAGCTTGGCCGGGGGTACCACTGCCTACGAGCAGTACTTC; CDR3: CASSLAGGTTAYEQYF
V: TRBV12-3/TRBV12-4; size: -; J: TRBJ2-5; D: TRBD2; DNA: TGTGCCAGTCAGGGGACTAGCCAAGAGACCCAGTACTTC; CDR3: CASQGTSQETQYF
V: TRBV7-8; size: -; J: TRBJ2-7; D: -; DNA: TGTGCCAGCAGCCTTCTTTGGGAGCAGTACTTC; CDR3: CASSLLWEQYF
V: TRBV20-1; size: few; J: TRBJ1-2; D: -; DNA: TGCAGTGCTCACTCGGGGTGTTATGGCTACACCTTC; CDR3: CSAHSGCYGYTF
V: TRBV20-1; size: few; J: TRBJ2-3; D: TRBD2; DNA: TGCAGTGCTAGGCTCCTAGCGGGGGCAGATACGCAGTATTTT; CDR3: CSARLLAGADTQYF
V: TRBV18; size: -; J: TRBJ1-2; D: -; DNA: TGTGCCAGCTCACGGATCCTTAATGGCTACACCTTC; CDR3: CASSRILNGYTF
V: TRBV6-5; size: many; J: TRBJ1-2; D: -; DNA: TGTGCCAGCACTAAGGGACCAGACCTCGACAGCGGTGGCTACACCTTC; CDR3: CASTKGPDLDSGGYTF
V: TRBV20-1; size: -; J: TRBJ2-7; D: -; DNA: TGCAGTGCTAGGTTTCGGGGCTACGAGCAGTACTTC; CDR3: CSARFRGYEQYF
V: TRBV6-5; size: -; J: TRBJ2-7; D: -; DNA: TGTGCCAGCAGTTACCTCGGCAGGGGTCAATTCCACGAGCAGTACTTC; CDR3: CASSYLGRGQFHEQYF
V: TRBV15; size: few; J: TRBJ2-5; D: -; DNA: TGTGCCACCAGCAGAGATCGTACGGGTCTAGAGACCCAGTACTTC; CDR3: CATSRDRTGLETQYF
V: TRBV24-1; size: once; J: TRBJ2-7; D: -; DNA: TGTGCCACCAGTGATTTTCCGGATTACGAGCAGTACTTC; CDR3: CATSDFPDYEQYF
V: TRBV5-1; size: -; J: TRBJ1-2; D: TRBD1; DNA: TGCGCCAGCAGCTTTGGGACAGCGGCTTTCGGTGGCTACACCTTC; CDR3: CASSFGTAAFGGYTF
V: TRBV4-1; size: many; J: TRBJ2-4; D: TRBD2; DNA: TGCGCCAGCAGCCTACCCGGGACTAAGTTCGGCATTCAGTACTTC; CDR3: CASSLPGTKFGIQYF
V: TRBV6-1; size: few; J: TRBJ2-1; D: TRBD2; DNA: TGTGCCAGCAGGAAAGAAGGGACTAGCGGGCCCTACAATGAGCAGTTCTTC; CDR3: CASRKEGTSGPYNEQFF
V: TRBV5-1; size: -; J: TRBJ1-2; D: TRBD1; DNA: TGCGCCAGCAGCTTGGGGGACAGTACCTATGGCTACACCTTC; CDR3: CASSLGDSTYGYTF
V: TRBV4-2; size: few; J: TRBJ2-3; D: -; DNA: TGTGCCAGCAGCCAAGATCTTTTGCGGGGCGGCACAGATACGCAGTATTTT; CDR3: CASSQDLLRGGTDTQYF
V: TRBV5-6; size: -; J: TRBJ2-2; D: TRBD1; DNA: TGTGCCAGCAGGTCTGACAGGGAAGGGAGCACCGGGGAGCTGTTTTTT; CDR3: CASRSDREGSTGELFF
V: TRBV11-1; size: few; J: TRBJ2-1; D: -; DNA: TGTGCCAGCAGCTTAGTTCAGGGATCCTACAATGAGCAGTTCTTC; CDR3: CASSLVQGSYNEQFF
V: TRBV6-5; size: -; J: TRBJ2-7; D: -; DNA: TGTGCCAGCAGTTACTCGATCTTGGACGAGCAGTACTTC; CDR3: CASSYSILDEQYF
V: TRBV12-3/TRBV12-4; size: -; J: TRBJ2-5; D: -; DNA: TGTGCCAGCAGTTCCTCCCGGGTTCGCGAGACCCAGTACTTC; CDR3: CASSSSRVRETQYF
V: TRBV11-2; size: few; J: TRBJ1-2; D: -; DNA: TGTGCCAGCAGCTTAAGCAGGGGTGGAGGCTACACCTTC; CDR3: CASSLSRGGGYTF
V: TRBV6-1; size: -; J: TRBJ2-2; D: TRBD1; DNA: TGTGCCAGCAGGAAAGGACAGGGGGGTCGTGTAACCGGGGAGCTGTTTTTT; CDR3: CASRKGQGGRVTGELFF
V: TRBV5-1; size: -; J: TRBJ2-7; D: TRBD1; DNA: TGCGCCAGCAGCTTACTACGGACAGGGGGCAATGGGTACGAGCAGTACTTC; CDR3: CASSLLRTGGNGYEQYF
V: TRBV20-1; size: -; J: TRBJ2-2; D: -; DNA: TGCAGTGCTAGAGAAACCTACAGGGAGGCGAACACCGGGGAGCTGTTTTTT; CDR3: CSARETYREANTGELFF
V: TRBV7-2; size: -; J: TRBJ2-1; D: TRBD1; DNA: TGTGCCAGCAGCTCGACTACGGGACAGCGAAGCTCCTACAATGAGCAGTTCTTC; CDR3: CASSSTTGQRSSYNEQFF
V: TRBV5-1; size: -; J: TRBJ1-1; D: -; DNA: TGCGCCAGCAGCTTGACAGCGGGGAACACTGAAGCTTTCTTT; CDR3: CASSLTAGNTEAFF
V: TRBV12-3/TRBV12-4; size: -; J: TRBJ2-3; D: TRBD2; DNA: TGTGCCAGCAGAGTACCCGGGACTAGCGGAGATACGCAGTATTTT; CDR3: CASRVPGTSGDTQYF
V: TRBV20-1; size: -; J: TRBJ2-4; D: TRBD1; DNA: TGCAGTGCTAGAGGAGCCCGGGACAGGCTCGATATTCAGTACTTC; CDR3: CSARGARDRLDIQYF
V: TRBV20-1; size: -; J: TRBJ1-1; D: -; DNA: TGCAGTGCTAGAGTTCTTGGTGGGGTTGTGAACACTGAAGCTTTCTTT; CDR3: CSARVLGGVVNTEAFF
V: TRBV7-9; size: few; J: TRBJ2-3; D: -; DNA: TGTGCCAGCACAAGAGGCGGTCTAAGCACAGATACGCAGTATTTT; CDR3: CASTRGGLSTDTQYF
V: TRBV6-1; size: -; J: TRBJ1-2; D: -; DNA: TGTGCCAGCACCCCTGGACAGTTTAACTATGGCTACACCTTC; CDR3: CASTPGQFNYGYTF
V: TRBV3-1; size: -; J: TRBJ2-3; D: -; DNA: TGTGCCAGCGGCCTACGGGGCACAGATACGCAGTATTTT; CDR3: CASGLRGTDTQYF
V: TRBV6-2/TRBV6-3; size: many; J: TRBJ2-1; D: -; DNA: TGTGCCAGCAGTTACTCGCGACTGCGCTCCTACAATGAGCAGTTCTTC; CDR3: CASSYSRLRSYNEQFF
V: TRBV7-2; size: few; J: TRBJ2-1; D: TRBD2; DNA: TGTGCCAGCAGCTTAGCGCCACTAGCGGGGGGCCTCGCGTTCTTC; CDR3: CASSLAPLAGGLAFF
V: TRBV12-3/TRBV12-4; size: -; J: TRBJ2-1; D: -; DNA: TGTGCCAGCACCCTTCCCGAGATCTACAATGAGCAGTTCTTC; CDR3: CASTLPEIYNEQFF
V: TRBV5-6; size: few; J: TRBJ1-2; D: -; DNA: TGTGCCAGCAGCTTGAATGTCCCTGGGGCTCACGGCTACACCTTC; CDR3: CASSLNVPGAHGYTF
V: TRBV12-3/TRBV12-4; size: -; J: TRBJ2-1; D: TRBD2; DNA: TGTGCCAGCAGGATGATGGCGGGGGGTTATGGTGAGCAGTTCTTC; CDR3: CASRMMAGGYGEQFF
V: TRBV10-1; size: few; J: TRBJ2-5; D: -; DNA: TGCGCCAGCAGTGAGTACCCGGGAAGCGGGGAGACCCAGTACTTC; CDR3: CASSEYPGSGETQYF